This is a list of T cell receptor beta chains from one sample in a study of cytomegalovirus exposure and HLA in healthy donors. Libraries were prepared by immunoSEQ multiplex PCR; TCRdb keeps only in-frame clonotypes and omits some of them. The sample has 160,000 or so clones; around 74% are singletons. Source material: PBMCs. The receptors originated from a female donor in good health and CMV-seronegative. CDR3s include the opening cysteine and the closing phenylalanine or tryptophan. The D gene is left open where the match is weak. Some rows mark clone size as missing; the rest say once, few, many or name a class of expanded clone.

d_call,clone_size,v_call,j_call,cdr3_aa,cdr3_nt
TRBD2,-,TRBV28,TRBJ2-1,CASSFFWREGNEQFF,TGTGCCAGCAGTTTTTTTTGGCGGGAGGGCAATGAGCAGTTCTTC
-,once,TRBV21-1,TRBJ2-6,CASSTRDRGSSGANVLTF,TGTGCCAGCAGCACCCGGGACAGGGGTTCATCAGGGGCCAACGTCCTGACTTTC
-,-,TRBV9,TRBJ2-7,CASSVYPEGALYEQYF,TGTGCCAGCAGCGTTTACCCAGAAGGGGCCCTCTACGAGCAGTACTTC
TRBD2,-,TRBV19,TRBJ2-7,CASSILGRAGTYEQYF,TGTGCCAGTAGTATCTTGGGGAGGGCTGGCACCTACGAGCAGTACTTC
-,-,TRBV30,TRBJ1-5,CAWNQVPYQPQHF,TGTGCCTGGAACCAGGTGCCCTATCAGCCCCAGCATTTT
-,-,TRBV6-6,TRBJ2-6,CASSREEGGANVLTF,TGTGCCAGCAGCAGAGAGGAAGGTGGGGCCAACGTCCTGACTTTC
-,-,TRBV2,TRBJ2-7,CASHRTQGYEQYF,TGTGCCAGTCACCGAACACAGGGCTACGAGCAGTACTTC
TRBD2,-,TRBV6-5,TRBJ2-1,CASRHSGAAYNEQFF,TGTGCCAGCAGACATAGCGGGGCCGCCTACAATGAGCAGTTCTTC
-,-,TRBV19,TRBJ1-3,CASTNPQAGGNTIYF,TGTGCCAGTACCAACCCCCAGGCGGGTGGAAACACCATATATTTT
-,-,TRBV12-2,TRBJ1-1,CASRPQPGQGSMNTEAFF,TGTGCAAGTCGCCCTCAACCCGGACAGGGGTCGATGAACACTGAAGCTTTCTTT
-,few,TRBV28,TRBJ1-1,CASTAPPVGGTEAFF,TGTGCCAGCACCGCTCCCCCGGTTGGCGGCACTGAAGCTTTCTTT
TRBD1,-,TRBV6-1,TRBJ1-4,CASARDREQKLFF,TGTGCCAGCGCCCGGGACAGGGAGCAAAAACTGTTTTTT
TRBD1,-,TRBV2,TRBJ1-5,CASSGGQANNQPQHF,TGTGCCAGCAGTGGGGGACAGGCGAACAATCAGCCCCAGCATTTT
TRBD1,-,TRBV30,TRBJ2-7,CAWSFDGRGYEQYF,TGTGCCTGGAGCTTCGATGGCAGGGGGTACGAGCAGTACTTC
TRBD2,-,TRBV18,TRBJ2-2,CASSGTSGGTGELFF,TGTGCCAGCTCAGGGACCTCCGGGGGGACCGGGGAGCTGTTTTTT
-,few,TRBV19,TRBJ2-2,CASSILAGGPTGELFF,TGTGCCAGTAGTATTCTAGCTGGGGGCCCCACCGGGGAGCTGTTTTTT
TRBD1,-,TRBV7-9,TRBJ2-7,CASSRDRSSYEQYF,TGTGCCAGCAGTCGGGACAGGAGCTCCTACGAGCAGTACTTC
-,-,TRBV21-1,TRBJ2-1,CASSKVSSGSSYNEQFF,TGTGCCAGCAGCAAAGTTTCGTCTGGGAGCTCCTACAATGAGCAGTTCTTC
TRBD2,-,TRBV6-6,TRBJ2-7,CASSGRVLDEQYF,TGTGCCAGCAGTGGGAGGGTGTTGGACGAGCAGTACTTC
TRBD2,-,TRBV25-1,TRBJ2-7,CASSRAGVRDEQYF,TGTGCCAGCAGTAGAGCGGGAGTCCGGGATGAGCAGTACTTC
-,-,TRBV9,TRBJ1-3,CASSEGPGPNFGNTIYF,TGTGCCAGCAGCGAAGGACCAGGGCCGAATTTTGGAAACACCATATATTTT
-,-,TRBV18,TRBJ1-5,CASSVDSNQPQHF,TGTGCCAGCTCAGTCGACAGTAATCAGCCCCAGCATTTT
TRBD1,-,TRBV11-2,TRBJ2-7,CASSLTGGEEQYF,TGTGCCAGCAGCTTGACAGGGGGTGAGGAGCAGTACTTC
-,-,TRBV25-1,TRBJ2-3,CASGDFGPDTQYF,TGTGCCAGCGGAGATTTCGGCCCAGATACGCAGTATTTT
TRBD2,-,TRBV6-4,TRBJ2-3,CASSEGLAVTDTQYF,TGTGCCAGCAGTGAAGGACTAGCGGTCACAGATACGCAGTATTTT
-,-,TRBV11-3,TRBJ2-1,CASSSRGYNEQFF,TGTGCCAGCAGCTCCAGGGGCTACAATGAGCAGTTCTTC
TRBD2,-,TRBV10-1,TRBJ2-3,CASSPRGLGTSDTQYF,TGCGCCAGCAGCCCGCGGGGACTAGGGACGTCTGATACGCAGTATTTT
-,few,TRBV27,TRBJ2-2,CASSLGSGQRNTGELFF,TGTGCCAGCAGTTTAGGTTCGGGACAAAGGAACACCGGGGAGCTGTTTTTT
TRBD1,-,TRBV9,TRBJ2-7,CASSQGASYEQYF,TGTGCCAGCAGTCAGGGGGCATCCTACGAGCAGTACTTC
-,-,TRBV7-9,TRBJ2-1,CASRGAPNNEQFF,TGTGCCAGCAGGGGAGCGCCTAACAATGAGCAGTTCTTC
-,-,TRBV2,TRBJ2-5,CASNRVAVETQYF,TGTGCCAGCAATAGGGTAGCGGTGGAGACCCAGTACTTC
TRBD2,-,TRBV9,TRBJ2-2,CASSVALTIAGGPYSPNTGELFF,TGTGCCAGCAGCGTTGCCCTAACGATAGCGGGAGGGCCGTATTCCCCGAACACCGGGGAGCTGTTTTTT
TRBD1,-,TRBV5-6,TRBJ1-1,CATRGQGVITEAFF,TGTGCCACACGGGGACAGGGGGTAATCACTGAAGCTTTCTTT
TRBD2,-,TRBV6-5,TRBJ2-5,CASSYLAGQETQYF,TGTGCCAGCAGTTACCTAGCGGGGCAAGAGACCCAGTACTTC
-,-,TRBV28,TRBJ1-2,CASSPVIGNYGYTF,TGTGCCAGCAGCCCGGTCATCGGTAACTATGGCTACACCTTC
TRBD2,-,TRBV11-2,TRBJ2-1,CASSPRTSGSFNEQFF,TGTGCCAGCAGCCCACGGACTAGCGGGAGCTTTAATGAGCAGTTCTTC
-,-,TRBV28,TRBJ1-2,CASSLVTGYYGYTF,TGTGCCAGCAGTTTGGTCACAGGGTACTATGGCTACACCTTC
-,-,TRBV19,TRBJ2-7,CASSIAGAYEQYF,TGTGCCAGTAGTATAGCGGGAGCCTACGAGCAGTACTTC
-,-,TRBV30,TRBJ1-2,CAWSPGWPANYGYTF,TGTGCCTGGAGCCCGGGGTGGCCAGCTAACTATGGCTACACCTTC
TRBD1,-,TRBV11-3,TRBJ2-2,CASSSPGQIPGELFF,TGTGCCAGCAGCTCTCCGGGACAGATCCCCGGGGAGCTGTTTTTT
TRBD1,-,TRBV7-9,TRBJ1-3,CASSFGQERANTIYF,TGTGCCAGCAGCTTCGGACAGGAAAGGGCAAACACCATATATTTT